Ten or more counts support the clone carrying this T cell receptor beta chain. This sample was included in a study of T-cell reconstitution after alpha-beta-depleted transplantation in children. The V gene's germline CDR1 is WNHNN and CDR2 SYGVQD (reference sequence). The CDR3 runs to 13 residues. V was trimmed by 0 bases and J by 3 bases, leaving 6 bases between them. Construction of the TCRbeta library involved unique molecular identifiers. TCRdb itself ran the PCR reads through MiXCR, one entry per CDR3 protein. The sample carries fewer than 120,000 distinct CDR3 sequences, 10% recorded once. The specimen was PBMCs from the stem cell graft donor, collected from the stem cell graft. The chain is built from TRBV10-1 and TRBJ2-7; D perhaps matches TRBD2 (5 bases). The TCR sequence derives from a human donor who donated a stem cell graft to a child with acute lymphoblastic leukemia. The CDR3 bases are TGCGCCAGCAGTGAGTCAGGACTCTACGAGCAGTACTTC. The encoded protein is CASSESGLYEQYF.